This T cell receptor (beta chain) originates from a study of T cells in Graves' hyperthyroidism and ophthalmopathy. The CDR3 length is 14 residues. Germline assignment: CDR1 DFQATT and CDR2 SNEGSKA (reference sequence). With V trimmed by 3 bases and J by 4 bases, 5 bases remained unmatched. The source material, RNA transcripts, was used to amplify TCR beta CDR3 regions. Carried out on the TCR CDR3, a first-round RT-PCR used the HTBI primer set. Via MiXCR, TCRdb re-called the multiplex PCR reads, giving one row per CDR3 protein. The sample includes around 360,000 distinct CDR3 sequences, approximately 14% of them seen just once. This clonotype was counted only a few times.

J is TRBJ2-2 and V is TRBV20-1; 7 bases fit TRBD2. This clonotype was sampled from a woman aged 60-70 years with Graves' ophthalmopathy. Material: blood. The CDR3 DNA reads TGCAGTGCTAGGATCCGGACTAGCACCGGGGAGCTGTTTTTT. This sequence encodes CSARIRTSTGELFF.